This is a list of T cell receptor beta chains from one sample in a study of siplizumab effects on memory and regulatory T cells. Produced via immunoSEQ multiplex PCR; TCRdb's table is partial and in-frame only. The table shows roughly 120,000 clones, with about 94% occurring only once. Sequenced: non-Treg CD4+ T cells sorted from blood. The source is a human donor in good health. Each CDR3 is given with its conserved first and last residue.

TRBJ2-5 TRBV10-3 CAISELGQETQYF
TRBJ1-5 TRBV18 CASSPFQADGQPQHF
TRBJ1-1 TRBV5-1 CASSSSPTGEGAEAFF
TRBJ1-1 TRBV4-1 CASSQEGGYTEAFF
TRBJ2-1 TRBV7-3 CASSLNSRGYGEQFF
TRBJ2-7 TRBV7-2 CASSFGTGTGEQYF
TRBJ2-1 TRBV18 CASSPRGGVGNEQFF
TRBJ1-2 TRBV29-1 CSVENRRSSPNYGYTF
TRBJ1-2 TRBV28 CASSRDGLSYGYTF
TRBJ1-4 TRBV5-8 CASSFLGVSTNEKLFF
TRBJ2-7 TRBV6-1 CASRGWDYSEQYF